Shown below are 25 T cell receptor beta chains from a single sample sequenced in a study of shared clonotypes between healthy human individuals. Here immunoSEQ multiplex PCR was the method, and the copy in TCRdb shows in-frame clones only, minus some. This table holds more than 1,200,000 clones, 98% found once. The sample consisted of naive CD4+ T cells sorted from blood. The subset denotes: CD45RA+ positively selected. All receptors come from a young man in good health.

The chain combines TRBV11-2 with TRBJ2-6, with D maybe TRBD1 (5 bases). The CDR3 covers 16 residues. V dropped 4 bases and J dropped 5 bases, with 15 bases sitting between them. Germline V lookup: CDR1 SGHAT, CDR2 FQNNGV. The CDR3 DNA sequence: TGTGCCAGCAGCTCCCCCCGGGCAGGGTGGGCCAACGTCCTGACTTTC. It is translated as CASSSPRAGWANVLTF.

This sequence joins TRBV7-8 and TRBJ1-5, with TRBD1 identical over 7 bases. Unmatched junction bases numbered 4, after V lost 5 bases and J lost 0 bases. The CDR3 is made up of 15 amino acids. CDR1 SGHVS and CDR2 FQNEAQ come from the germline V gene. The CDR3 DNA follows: TGTGCCAGCAGCAAAGGACAGGATAGCAATCAGCCCCAGCATTTT. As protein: CASSKGQDSNQPQHF. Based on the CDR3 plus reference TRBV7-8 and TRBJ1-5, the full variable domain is GAGVSQSPRYKVAKRGQDVALRCDPISGHVSLFWYQQALGQGPEFLTYFQNEAQLDKSGLPSDRFFAERPEGSVSTLKIQRTQQEDSAVYLCASSKGQDSNQPQHFGDGTRLSIL.

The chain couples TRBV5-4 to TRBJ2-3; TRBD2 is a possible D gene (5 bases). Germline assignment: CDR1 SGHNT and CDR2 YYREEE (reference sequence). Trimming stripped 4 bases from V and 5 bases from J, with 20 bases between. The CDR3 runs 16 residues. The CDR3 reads CASSSRELAVGDTQYF. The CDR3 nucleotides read TGTGCCAGCAGCAGCCGGGAATTGGCGGTAGGAGATACGCAGTATTTT.

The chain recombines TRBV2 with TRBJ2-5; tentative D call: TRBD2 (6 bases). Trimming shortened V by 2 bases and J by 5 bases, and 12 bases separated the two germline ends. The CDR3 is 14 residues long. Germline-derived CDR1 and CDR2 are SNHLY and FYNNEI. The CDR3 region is CASSEQPRGETQYF. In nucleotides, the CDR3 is TGTGCCAGCAGTGAACAGCCACGGGGGGAGACCCAGTACTTC.

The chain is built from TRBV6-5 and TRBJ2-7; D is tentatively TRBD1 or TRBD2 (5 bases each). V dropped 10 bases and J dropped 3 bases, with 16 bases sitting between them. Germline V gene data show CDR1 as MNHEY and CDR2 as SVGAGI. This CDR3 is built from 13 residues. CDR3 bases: TGTGCCATCAGCCGAGGGGACCTCTACGAGCAGTACTTC. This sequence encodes CAISRGDLYEQYF.

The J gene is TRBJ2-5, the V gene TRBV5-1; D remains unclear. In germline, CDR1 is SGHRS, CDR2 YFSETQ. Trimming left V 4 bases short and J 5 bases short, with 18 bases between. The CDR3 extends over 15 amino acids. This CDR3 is CASSMDGSRVETQYF. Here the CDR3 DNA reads TGCGCCAGCAGCATGGACGGATCACGGGTGGAGACCCAGTACTTC. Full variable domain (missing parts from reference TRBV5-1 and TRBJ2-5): KAGVTQTPRYLIKTRGQQVTLSCSPISGHRSVSWYQQTPGQGLQFLFEYFSETQRNKGNFPGRFSGRQFSNSRSEMNVSTLELGDSALYLCASSMDGSRVETQYFGPGTRLLVL.

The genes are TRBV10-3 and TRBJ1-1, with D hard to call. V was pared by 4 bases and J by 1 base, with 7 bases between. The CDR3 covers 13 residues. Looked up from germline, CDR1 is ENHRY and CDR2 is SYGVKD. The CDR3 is CAISGARNTEAFF. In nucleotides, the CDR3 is TGTGCCATCAGTGGGGCAAGGAACACTGAAGCTTTCTTT.

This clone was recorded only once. Here the CDR3 DNA reads TGCGCCAGCAGCCAGTTGGAGGGACTAGCGGGCCAAGAGACCCAGTACTTC. Its translation is CASSQLEGLAGQETQYF. J is TRBJ2-5 and V is TRBV4-3, with TRBD2 identical over 12 bases. Germline-derived CDR1 and CDR2 are LGHNA and YSLEER. The CDR3 contains 17 residues. Germline trimming cut 3 bases from V and 1 base from J; bases unmatched to any gene: 6.

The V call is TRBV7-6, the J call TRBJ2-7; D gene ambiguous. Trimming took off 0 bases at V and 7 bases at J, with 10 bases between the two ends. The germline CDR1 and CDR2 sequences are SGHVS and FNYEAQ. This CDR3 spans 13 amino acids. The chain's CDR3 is CASSLARFSEQYF. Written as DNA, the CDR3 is TGTGCCAGCAGCTTAGCGCGTTTTTCGGAGCAGTACTTC.

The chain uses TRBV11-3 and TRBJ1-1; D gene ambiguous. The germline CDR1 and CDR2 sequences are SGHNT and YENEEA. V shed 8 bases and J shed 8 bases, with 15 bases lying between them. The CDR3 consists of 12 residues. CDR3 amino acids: CASRRNEGEAFF. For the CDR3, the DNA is TGTGCCAGCCGCAGGAACGAAGGGGAAGCTTTCTTT.

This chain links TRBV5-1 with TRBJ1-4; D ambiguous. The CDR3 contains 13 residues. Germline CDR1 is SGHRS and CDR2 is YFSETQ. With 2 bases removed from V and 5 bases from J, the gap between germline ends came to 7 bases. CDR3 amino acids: CASSLGKNEKLFF. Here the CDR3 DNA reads TGCGCCAGCAGCTTAGGCAAGAATGAAAAACTGTTTTTT.

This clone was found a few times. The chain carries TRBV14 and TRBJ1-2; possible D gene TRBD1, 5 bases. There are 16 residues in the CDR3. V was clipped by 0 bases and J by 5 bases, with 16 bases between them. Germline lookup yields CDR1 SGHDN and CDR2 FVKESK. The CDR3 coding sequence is TGTGCCAGCAGCCAAGATGCAGGCAGGGAGGGGTATGGCTACACCTTC. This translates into CASSQDAGREGYGYTF. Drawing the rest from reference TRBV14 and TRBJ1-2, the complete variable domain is EAGVTQFPSHSVIEKGQTVTLRCDPISGHDNLYWYRRVMGKEIKFLLHFVKESKQDESGMPNNRFLAERTGGTYSTLKVQPAELEDSGVYFCASSQDAGREGYGYTFGSGTRLTVV.

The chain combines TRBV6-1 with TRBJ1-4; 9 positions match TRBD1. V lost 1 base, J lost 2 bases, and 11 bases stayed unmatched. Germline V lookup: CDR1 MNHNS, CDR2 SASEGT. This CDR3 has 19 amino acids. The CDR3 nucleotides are TGTGCCAGCAGTGAAGTGCCCGGACAGGGGAGGATTACTAATGAAAAACTGTTTTTT. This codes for CASSEVPGQGRITNEKLFF.

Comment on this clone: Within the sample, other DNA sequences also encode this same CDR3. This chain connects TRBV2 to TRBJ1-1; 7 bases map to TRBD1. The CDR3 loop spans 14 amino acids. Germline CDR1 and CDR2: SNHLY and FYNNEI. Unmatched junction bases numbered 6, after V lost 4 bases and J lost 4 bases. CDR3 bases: TGTGCCAGCAGTGTGGTCAGGGGGGGCACTGAAGCTTTCTTT. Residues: CASSVVRGGTEAFF.

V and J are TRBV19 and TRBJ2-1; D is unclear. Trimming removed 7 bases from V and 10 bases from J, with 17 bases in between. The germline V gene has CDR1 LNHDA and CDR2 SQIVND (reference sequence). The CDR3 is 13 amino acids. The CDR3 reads CASMGLSRTEQFF. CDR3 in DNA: TGTGCCAGTATGGGCCTCAGTAGAACGGAGCAGTTCTTC.

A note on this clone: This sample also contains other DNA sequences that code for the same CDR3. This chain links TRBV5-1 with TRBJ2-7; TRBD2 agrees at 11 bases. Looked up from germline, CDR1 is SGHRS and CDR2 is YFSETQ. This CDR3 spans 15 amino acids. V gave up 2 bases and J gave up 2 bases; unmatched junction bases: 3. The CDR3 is CASSLGTSGTYEQYF. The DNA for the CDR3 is TGCGCCAGCAGCTTAGGGACTAGCGGAACCTACGAGCAGTACTTC.

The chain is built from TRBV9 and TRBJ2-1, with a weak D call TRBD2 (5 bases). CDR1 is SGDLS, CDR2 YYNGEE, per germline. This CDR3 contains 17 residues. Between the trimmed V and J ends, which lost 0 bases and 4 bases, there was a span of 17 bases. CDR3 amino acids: CASSVGPRGSMYNEQFF. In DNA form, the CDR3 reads TGTGCCAGCAGCGTAGGTCCCCGAGGGAGTATGTACAATGAGCAGTTCTTC.

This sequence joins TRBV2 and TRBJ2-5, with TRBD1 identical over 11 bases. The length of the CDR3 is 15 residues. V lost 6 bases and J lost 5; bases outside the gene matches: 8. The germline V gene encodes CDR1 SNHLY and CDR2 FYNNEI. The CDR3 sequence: CASSEDRGRYETQYF. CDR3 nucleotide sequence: TGTGCCAGCAGCGAGGACAGGGGGCGCTATGAGACCCAGTACTTC.

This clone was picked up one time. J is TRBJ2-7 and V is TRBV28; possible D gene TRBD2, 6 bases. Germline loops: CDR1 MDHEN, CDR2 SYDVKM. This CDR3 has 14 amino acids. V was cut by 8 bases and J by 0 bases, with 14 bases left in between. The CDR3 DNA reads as TGTGCCAGCTGGCGGGACTCCAACTCCTACGAGCAGTACTTC. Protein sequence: CASWRDSNSYEQYF.

CDR3 amino acids: CASSPTSRYNEQFF. CDR3 nucleotide sequence: TGTGCCAGCAGCCCGACTAGCAGATACAATGAGCAGTTCTTC. The chain joins TRBV5-4 to TRBJ2-1, with 7 bases identical to TRBD2. The CDR3 has 14 residues. J was trimmed by 4 bases and V by 4 bases; bases with no gene match: 5. Germline V lookup: CDR1 SGHNT, CDR2 YYREEE (reference sequence).

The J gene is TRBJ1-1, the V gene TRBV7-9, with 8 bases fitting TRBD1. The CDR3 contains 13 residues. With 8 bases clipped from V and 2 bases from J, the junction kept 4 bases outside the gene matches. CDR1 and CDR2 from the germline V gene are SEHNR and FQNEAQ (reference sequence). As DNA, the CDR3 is TGTGCCAGCTGGGGACAGGACAACACTGAAGCTTTCTTT. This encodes CASWGQDNTEAFF. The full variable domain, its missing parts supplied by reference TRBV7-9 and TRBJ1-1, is DTGVSQNPRHKITKRGQNVTFRCDPISEHNRLYWYRQTLGQGPEFLTYFQNEAQLEKSRLLSDRFSAERPKGSFSTLEIQRTEQGDSAMYLCASWGQDNTEAFFGQGTRLTVV.

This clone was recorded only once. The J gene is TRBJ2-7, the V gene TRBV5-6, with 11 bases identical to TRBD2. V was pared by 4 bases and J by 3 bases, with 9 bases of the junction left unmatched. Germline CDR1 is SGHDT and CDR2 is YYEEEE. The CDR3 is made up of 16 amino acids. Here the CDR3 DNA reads TGTGCCAGCAGCACACTAGCGGGAGATTTGTACTACGAGCAGTACTTC. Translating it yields CASSTLAGDLYYEQYF.

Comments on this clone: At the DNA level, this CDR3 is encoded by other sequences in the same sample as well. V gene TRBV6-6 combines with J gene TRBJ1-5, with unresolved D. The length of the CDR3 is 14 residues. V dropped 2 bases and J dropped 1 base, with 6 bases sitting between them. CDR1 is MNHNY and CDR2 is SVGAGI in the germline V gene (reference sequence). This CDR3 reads CASSYPESNQPQHF. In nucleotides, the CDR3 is TGTGCCAGCAGTTACCCAGAAAGCAATCAGCCCCAGCATTTT.

CDR3 sequence: CASSFGTSIVEQYF. CDR3 DNA sequence: TGTGCCAGCAGCTTCGGGACTAGCATTGTAGAGCAGTACTTC. This sequence joins TRBV5-5 and TRBJ2-7; 9 bases fit TRBD2. CDR3 length equals 14 residues. Germline CDR1 SGHKS, CDR2 YYEKEE (reference sequence). Losses at the gene ends were 2 bases for V and 7 bases for J; bases not matched to a gene: 7.

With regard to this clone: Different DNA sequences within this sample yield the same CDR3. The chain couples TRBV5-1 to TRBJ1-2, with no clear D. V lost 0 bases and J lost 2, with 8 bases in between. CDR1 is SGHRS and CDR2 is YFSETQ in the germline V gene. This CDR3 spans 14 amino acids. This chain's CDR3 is CASSLAGPNYGYTF. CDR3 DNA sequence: TGCGCCAGCAGCTTGGCCGGGCCCAACTATGGCTACACCTTC. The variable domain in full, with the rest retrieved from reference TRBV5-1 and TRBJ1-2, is KAGVTQTPRYLIKTRGQQVTLSCSPISGHRSVSWYQQTPGQGLQFLFEYFSETQRNKGNFPGRFSGRQFSNSRSEMNVSTLELGDSALYLCASSLAGPNYGYTFGSGTRLTVV.